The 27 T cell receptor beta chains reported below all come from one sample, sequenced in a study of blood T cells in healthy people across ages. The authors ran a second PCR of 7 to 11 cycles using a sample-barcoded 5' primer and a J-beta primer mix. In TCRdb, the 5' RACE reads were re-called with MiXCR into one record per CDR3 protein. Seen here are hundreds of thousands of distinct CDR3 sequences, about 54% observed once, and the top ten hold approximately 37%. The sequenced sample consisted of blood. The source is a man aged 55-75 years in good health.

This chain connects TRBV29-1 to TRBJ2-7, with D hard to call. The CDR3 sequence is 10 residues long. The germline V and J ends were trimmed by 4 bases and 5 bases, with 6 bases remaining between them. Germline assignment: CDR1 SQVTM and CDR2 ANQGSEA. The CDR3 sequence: CSVVQDEQYF. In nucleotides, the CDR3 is TGCAGCGTTGTTCAAGACGAGCAGTACTTC.

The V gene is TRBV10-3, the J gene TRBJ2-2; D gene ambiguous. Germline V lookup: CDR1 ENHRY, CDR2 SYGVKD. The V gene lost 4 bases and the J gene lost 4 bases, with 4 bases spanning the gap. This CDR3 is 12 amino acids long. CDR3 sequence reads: CAISGGTGELFF. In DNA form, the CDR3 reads TGTGCCATCAGTGGGGGCACCGGGGAGCTGTTTTTT.

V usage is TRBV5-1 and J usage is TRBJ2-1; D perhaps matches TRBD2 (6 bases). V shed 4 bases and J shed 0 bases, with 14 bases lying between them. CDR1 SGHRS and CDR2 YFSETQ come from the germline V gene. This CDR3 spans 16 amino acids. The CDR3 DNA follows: TGCGCCAGCAGCCCGGGACTTTTGAGCTCCTACAATGAGCAGTTCTTC. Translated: CASSPGLLSSYNEQFF.

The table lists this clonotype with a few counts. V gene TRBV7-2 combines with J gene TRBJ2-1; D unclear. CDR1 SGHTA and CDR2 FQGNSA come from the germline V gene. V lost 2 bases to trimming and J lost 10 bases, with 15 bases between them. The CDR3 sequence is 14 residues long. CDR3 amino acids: CASSLNGLGQEQFF. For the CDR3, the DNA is TGTGCCAGCAGCTTAAATGGTCTGGGCCAAGAGCAGTTCTTC.

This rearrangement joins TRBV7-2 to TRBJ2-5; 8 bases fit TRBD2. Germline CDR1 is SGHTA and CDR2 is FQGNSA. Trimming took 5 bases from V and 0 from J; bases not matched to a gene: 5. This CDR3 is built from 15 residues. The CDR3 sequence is CASSRLARDQETQYF. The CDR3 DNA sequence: TGTGCCAGCAGCCGACTAGCGCGCGACCAAGAGACCCAGTACTTC.

CDR3 sequence: CASSLGQEGHNEQYF. The DNA of the CDR3 is TGTGCCAGCAGTTTGGGGCAGGAGGGCCACAATGAGCAGTACTTC. The chain combines TRBV12-3 or TRBV12-4 with TRBJ2-1; possibly TRBD2 for D (6 bases). The DNA end is more similar to TRBJ2-7, so the J call may be wrong. The CDR3 is 15 residues long.

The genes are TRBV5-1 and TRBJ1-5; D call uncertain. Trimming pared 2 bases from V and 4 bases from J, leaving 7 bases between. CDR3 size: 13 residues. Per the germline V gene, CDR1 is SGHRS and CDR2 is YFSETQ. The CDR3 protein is CASSFGENQPQHF. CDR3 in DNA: TGCGCCAGCAGCTTCGGGGAAAATCAGCCCCAGCATTTT.

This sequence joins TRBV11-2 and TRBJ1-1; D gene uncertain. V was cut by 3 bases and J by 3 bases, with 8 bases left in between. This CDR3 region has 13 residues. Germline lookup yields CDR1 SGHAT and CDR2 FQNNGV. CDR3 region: CASSLSEYTEAFF. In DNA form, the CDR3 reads TGTGCCAGCAGCTTGTCGGAGTACACTGAAGCTTTCTTT.

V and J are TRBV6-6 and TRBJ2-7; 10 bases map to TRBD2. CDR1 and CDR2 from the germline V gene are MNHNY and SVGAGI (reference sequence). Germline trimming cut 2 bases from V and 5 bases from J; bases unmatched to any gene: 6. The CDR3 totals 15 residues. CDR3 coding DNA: TGTGCCAGCAGTTACAGTACTAGCGGGGTGCACGAGCAGTACTTC. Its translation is CASSYSTSGVHEQYF.

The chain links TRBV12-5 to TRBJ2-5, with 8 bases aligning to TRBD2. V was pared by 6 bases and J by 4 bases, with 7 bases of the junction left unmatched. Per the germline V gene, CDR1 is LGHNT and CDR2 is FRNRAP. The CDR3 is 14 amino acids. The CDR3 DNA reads TGTGCTAGTGGCGGCGGGGGGACCCTAGAGACCCAGTACTTC. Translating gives CASGGGGTLETQYF.

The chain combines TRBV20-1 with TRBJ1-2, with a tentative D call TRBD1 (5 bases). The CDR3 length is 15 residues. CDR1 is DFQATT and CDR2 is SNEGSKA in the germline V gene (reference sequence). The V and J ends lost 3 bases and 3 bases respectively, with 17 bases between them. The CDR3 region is CSARGATDSDYGYTF. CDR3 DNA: TGCAGTGCTAGGGGTGCCACCGACAGCGACTATGGCTACACCTTC.

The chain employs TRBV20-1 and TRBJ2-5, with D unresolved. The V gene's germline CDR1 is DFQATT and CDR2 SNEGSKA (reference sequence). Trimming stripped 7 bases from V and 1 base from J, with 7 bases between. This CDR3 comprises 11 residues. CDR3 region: CSGQTQETQYF. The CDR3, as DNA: TGCAGTGGGCAGACCCAAGAGACCCAGTACTTC.

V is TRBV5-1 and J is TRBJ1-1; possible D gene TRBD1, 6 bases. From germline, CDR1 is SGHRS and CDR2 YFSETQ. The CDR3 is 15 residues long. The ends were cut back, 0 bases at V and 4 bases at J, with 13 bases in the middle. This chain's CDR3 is CASSLVQGVFTEAFF. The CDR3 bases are TGCGCCAGCAGCTTGGTACAGGGCGTCTTCACTGAAGCTTTCTTT.

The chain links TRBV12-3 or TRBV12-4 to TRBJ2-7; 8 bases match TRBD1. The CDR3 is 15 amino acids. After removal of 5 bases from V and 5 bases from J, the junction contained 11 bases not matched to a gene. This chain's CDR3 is CASSRPQGARHEQYF. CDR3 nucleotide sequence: TGTGCCAGCAGTCGACCTCAGGGGGCGAGGCACGAGCAGTACTTC.

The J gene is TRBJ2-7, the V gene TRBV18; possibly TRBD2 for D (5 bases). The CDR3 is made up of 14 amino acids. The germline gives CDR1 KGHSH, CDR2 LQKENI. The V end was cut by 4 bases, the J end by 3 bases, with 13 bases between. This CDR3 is CASSRAGLDYEQYF. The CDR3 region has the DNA TGTGCCAGCTCACGGGCGGGTCTGGACTACGAGCAGTACTTC.

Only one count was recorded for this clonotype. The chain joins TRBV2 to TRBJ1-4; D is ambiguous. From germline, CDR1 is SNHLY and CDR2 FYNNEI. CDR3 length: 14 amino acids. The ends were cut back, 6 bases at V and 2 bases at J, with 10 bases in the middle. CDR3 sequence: CASRPGSTNEKLFF. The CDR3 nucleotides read TGTGCCAGCAGGCCGGGTTCGACTAATGAAAAACTGTTTTTT.

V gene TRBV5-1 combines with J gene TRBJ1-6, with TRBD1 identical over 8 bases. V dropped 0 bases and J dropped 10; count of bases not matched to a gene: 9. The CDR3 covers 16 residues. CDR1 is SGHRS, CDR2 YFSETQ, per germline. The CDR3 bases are TGCGCCAGCAGCTTGGGGACAGGGTCCGAGAGGTCACCCCTCCACTTT. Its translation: CASSLGTGSERSPLHF.

CDR3 region: CASSLDQGGSGSYNEQFF. DNA of the CDR3: TGTGCCAGCAGCTTAGATCAGGGGGGGTCGGGGTCCTACAATGAGCAGTTCTTC. The V gene is TRBV11-3, the J gene TRBJ2-1; TRBD1 or TRBD2 may be the D gene (7 bases each). Germline assignment: CDR1 SGHNT and CDR2 YENEEA. V was shortened by 0 bases and J by 1 base, with 16 bases between the two germline ends. This CDR3 has 18 residues.

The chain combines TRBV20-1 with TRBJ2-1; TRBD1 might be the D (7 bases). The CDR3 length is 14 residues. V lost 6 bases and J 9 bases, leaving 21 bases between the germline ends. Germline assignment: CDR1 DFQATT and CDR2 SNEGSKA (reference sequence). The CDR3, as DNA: TGCAGTGCCCACCAGGGGGGCCCACAAGCTGAGCAGTTCTTC. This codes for CSAHQGGPQAEQFF.

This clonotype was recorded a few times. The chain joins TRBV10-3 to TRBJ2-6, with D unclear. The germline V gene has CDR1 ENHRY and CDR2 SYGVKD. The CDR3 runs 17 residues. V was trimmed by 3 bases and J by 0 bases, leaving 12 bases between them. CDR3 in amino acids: CAISDPGQPSGANVLTF. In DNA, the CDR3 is TGTGCCATCAGTGACCCCGGGCAGCCCTCTGGGGCCAACGTCCTGACTTTC.

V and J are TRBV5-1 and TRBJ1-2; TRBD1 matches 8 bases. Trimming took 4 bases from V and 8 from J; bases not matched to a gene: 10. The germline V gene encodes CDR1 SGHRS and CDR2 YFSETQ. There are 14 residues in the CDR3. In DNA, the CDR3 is TGCGCCAGCAGCCCCAGGGGGCAAAGGGGCGGCTACACCTTC. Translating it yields CASSPRGQRGGYTF.

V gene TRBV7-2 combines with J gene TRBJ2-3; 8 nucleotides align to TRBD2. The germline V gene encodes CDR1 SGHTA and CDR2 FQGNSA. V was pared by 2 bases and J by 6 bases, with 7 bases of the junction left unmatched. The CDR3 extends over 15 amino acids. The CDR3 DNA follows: TGTGCCAGCAGCTTATCGGGACTAGGGTGGGATACGCAGTATTTT. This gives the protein CASSLSGLGWDTQYF.

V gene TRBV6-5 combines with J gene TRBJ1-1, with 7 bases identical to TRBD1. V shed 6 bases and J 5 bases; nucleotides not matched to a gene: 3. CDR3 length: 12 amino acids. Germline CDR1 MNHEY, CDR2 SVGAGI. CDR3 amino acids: CASRGQVTEAFF. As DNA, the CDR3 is TGTGCCAGCAGAGGACAGGTTACTGAAGCTTTCTTT.

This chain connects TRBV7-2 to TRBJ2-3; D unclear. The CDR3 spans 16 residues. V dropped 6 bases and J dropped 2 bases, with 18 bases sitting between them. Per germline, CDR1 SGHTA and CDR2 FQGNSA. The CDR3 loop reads CASSLNAPGSTDTQYF. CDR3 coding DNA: TGTGCCAGCAGTTTGAACGCCCCCGGGTCCACAGATACGCAGTATTTT.

The CDR3: CASSGFEGTEAFF. As DNA, the CDR3 is TGTGCCAGCAGTGGGTTCGAGGGGACTGAAGCTTTCTTT. The V call is TRBV6-4, the J call TRBJ1-1; a possible D gene is TRBD1 (5 bases). Trimming stripped 4 bases from V and 5 bases from J, with 11 bases between. The length of the CDR3 is 13 residues. Looked up from germline, CDR1 is MRHNA and CDR2 is SNTAGT.

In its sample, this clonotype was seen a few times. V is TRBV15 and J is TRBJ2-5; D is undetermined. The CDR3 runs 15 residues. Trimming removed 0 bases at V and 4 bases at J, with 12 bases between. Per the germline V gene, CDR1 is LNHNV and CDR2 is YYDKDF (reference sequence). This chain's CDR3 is CATSRDRVSIETQYF. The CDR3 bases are TGTGCCACCAGCAGAGATCGCGTTAGCATAGAGACCCAGTACTTC. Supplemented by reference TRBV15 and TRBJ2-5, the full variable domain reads DAMVIQNPRYQVTQFGKPVTLSCSQTLNHNVMYWYQQKSSQAPKLLFHYYDKDFNNEADTPDNFQSRRPNTSFCFLDIRSPGLGDTAMYLCATSRDRVSIETQYFGPGTRLLVL.

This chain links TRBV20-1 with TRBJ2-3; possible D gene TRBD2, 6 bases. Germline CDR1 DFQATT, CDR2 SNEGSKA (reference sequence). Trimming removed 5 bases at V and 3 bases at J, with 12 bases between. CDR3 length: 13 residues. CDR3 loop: CSAGVGGTDTQYF. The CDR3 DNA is TGCAGTGCTGGCGTCGGGGGAACAGATACGCAGTATTTT.